This TCR beta chain was sequenced during a study of blood T cell repertoires in COVID-19. Study-level information: The study drew acute and convalescent COVID-19 samples from the United States, Italy and Spain. The analysed material was cDNA or gDNA that came from T cells, B-cell-depleted T cells, or PBMCs.

TCRdb's copy holds only in-frame clones and misses some; the assay was immunoSEQ multiplex PCR. Of around 6,000 clones listed, roughly 81% are singletons. The specimen sequenced was peripheral blood. The TCR was taken from a man aged 60 to 75 with acute or convalescent COVID-19.

The CDR3, as DNA: TGTGCCAGCAGCTTCCCATCGGGACAGAACACCGGGGAGCTGTTTTTT. Amino acids: CASSFPSGQNTGELFF. The V and J genes are TRBV7-2 and TRBJ2-2; weak D call: TRBD1 (6 bases). Germline CDR1 is SGHTA and CDR2 is FQGNSA. V was cut by 3 bases and J by 1 base, with 12 bases left in between. CDR3 length: 16 residues.